One and the same sample provided the 22 T cell receptor beta chains below, sequenced in a study of PD-L1 blockade in urothelial cancer. The time point here: pretreatment peripheral blood. Some clones are missing from TCRdb's copy, which holds only in-frame ones; the method was immunoSEQ multiplex PCR. The data show around 50,000 clones, 82% seen once. The sample was PBMCs, taken around atezolizumab (anti-PD-L1) treatment. All receptors derive from a man between 50 and 59 years old with urothelial cancer.

This clone was counted only a few times. V is TRBV5-1 and J is TRBJ1-1; D gene unclear. Trimming left V 4 bases short and J 7 bases short, with 14 bases between. This CDR3 has 13 amino acids. Germline CDR1 is SGHRS and CDR2 is YFSETQ. CDR3 nucleotide sequence: TGCGCCAGCAGCCGGAGCGGGGATGGTGAAGCTTTCTTT. Its translation is CASSRSGDGEAFF.

The genes are TRBV5-4 and TRBJ2-3; 8 bases map to TRBD2. Germline V gene sequence: CDR1 SGHNT, CDR2 YYREEE (reference sequence). The CDR3 covers 14 residues. The V gene end was trimmed by 4 bases and the J gene end by 4 bases; junction bases not matched to a gene: 5. The CDR3 DNA sequence: TGTGCCAGCAGCCAGGGACTAGTTTCAGATACGCAGTATTTT. Translation gives CASSQGLVSDTQYF.

The chain has TRBV27 and TRBJ2-2; 8 bases match TRBD2. The CDR3 extends over 17 amino acids. The trim removed 3 bases at V and 0 bases at J, leaving 6 bases unmatched. Germline V CDR1 and CDR2: MNHEY, SMNVEV (reference sequence). The CDR3 coding sequence is TGTGCCAGCAGTTTCCGCGGACTAGCCCCGAACACCGGGGAGCTGTTTTTT. Amino acid sequence: CASSFRGLAPNTGELFF.

A few counts support this clone. This chain connects TRBV2 to TRBJ2-2, with D perhaps matching TRBD2 (5 bases). CDR3 size: 16 residues. V was clipped by 1 base and J by 5 bases, with 14 bases between them. CDR1 SNHLY and CDR2 FYNNEI come from the germline V gene. The CDR3: CASSEDGSDRTGELFF. The DNA of the CDR3 is TGTGCCAGCAGTGAAGATGGTAGCGATAGGACCGGGGAGCTGTTTTTT.

The J gene is TRBJ1-1, the V gene TRBV9; D perhaps matches TRBD1 (6 bases). Germline V lookup: CDR1 SGDLS, CDR2 YYNGEE. Trimming took 3 bases from V and 8 from J, leaving 11 bases between them. The CDR3 runs 12 residues. The CDR3 DNA follows: TGTGCCAGCAGCGCGGTTAGGGGGGAAGCTTTCTTT. This encodes CASSAVRGEAFF.

This chain uses TRBV7-9 with TRBJ1-4, with TRBD1 matching 8 bases. Trimming cost V 3 bases and J 6 bases; bases outside gene matches: 3. The CDR3 covers 14 residues. Germline V gene data show CDR1 as SEHNR and CDR2 as FQNEAQ (reference sequence). DNA for the CDR3: TGTGCCAGCAGCTTCCAGACAGGGGATGAAAAACTGTTTTTT. It yields the protein CASSFQTGDEKLFF.

This chain joins TRBV19 and TRBJ2-5; 11 nucleotides align to TRBD2. CDR1 and CDR2 (germline): LNHDA, SQIVND (reference sequence). After removal of 2 bases from V and 1 base from J, the junction contained 6 bases not matched to a gene. The CDR3 runs 17 residues. Here the CDR3 DNA reads TGTGCCAGTAGTATATCGCCGGGACTAGCGGCCCAAGAGACCCAGTACTTC. Its protein is CASSISPGLAAQETQYF.

The gene calls are TRBV28 and TRBJ1-1; D may be TRBD1 (6 bases). This CDR3 is built from 13 residues. Deletions cut 4 bases from V and 7 bases from J, with 13 bases between. Germline V gene lookup returns CDR1 MDHEN and CDR2 SYDVKM. The CDR3 here is CASSWTARFEAFF. The DNA of the CDR3 is TGTGCCAGCAGTTGGACAGCCCGATTTGAAGCTTTCTTT.

V usage is TRBV10-1 and J usage is TRBJ2-7, with D possibly TRBD2 on 7 matching bases. V gave up 0 bases and J gave up 6 bases, with 12 bases separating them. Germline values: CDR1 WNHNN, CDR2 SYGVQD (reference sequence). This CDR3 has 14 amino acids. The CDR3 DNA follows: TGCGCCAGCAGTGAGTCAGGGGGGGGTATCGAGCAGTACTTC. Translated, it gives CASSESGGGIEQYF.

J is TRBJ2-2 and V is TRBV5-1; perhaps TRBD1 as D (6 bases). CDR1 SGHRS and CDR2 YFSETQ come from the germline V gene. CDR3 length: 15 residues. The germline V and J ends were trimmed by 3 bases and 3 bases, with 12 bases remaining between them. This CDR3 is CASSSDSRDTGELFF. CDR3 in DNA: TGCGCCAGCAGCTCGGACAGTCGTGACACCGGGGAGCTGTTTTTT. Variable domain in full (rest from reference TRBV5-1 and TRBJ2-2): KAGVTQTPRYLIKTRGQQVTLSCSPISGHRSVSWYQQTPGQGLQFLFEYFSETQRNKGNFPGRFSGRQFSNSRSEMNVSTLELGDSALYLCASSSDSRDTGELFFGEGSRLTVL.

In its sample, this clone was seen once. J is TRBJ2-7 and V is TRBV6-1; D might be TRBD1 (5 bases). In germline, CDR1 is MNHNS, CDR2 SASEGT. V dropped 3 bases and J dropped 0 bases, with 12 bases sitting between them. The CDR3 sequence is 15 residues long. The CDR3: CASSDREKGSYEQYF. The CDR3 region has the DNA TGTGCCAGCAGTGACAGGGAAAAGGGCTCCTACGAGCAGTACTTC.

The V call is TRBV7-9, the J call TRBJ2-7, with 8 bases lining up with TRBD1. This CDR3 is 14 amino acids long. Germline assignment: CDR1 SEHNR and CDR2 FQNEAQ (reference sequence). The trim removed 5 bases at V and 1 base at J, leaving 4 bases unmatched. The chain's CDR3 is CASSRRQGSYEQYF. In DNA, the CDR3 is TGTGCCAGCAGCCGCCGACAGGGGTCCTACGAGCAGTACTTC.

The rearrangement uses TRBV5-1 and TRBJ1-5; D uncertain. The CDR3 is 15 residues long. V was clipped by 4 bases and J by 0 bases, with 11 bases between them. Germline V gene lookup returns CDR1 SGHRS and CDR2 YFSETQ. The CDR3 here is CASSLAPNSNQPQHF. CDR3 in DNA: TGCGCCAGCAGCCTAGCACCTAATAGCAATCAGCCCCAGCATTTT. Based on the CDR3 plus reference TRBV5-1 and TRBJ1-5, the full variable domain is KAGVTQTPRYLIKTRGQQVTLSCSPISGHRSVSWYQQTPGQGLQFLFEYFSETQRNKGNFPGRFSGRQFSNSRSEMNVSTLELGDSALYLCASSLAPNSNQPQHFGDGTRLSIL.

This chain's CDR3 is CASSSLAGRGSYNEQFF. In DNA, the CDR3 is TGCGCCAGCAGCTCACTAGCGGGAAGGGGATCCTACAATGAGCAGTTCTTC. V usage is TRBV5-1 and J usage is TRBJ2-1; 10 bases align to TRBD2. The length of the CDR3 is 17 residues. The V gene's germline CDR1 is SGHRS and CDR2 YFSETQ. V was pared by 3 bases and J by 1 base, with 7 bases of the junction left unmatched. Based on the CDR3 plus reference TRBV5-1 and TRBJ2-1, the full variable domain is KAGVTQTPRYLIKTRGQQVTLSCSPISGHRSVSWYQQTPGQGLQFLFEYFSETQRNKGNFPGRFSGRQFSNSRSEMNVSTLELGDSALYLCASSSLAGRGSYNEQFFGPGTRLTVL.

This chain joins TRBV5-1 and TRBJ2-3, with D maybe TRBD1 (6 bases). The V and J ends lost 3 bases and 0 bases respectively, with 14 bases between them. CDR1 and CDR2 from the germline V gene are SGHRS and YFSETQ. The CDR3 covers 16 residues. This CDR3 is CASSSDSGGSTDTQYF. CDR3 sequence (DNA): TGCGCCAGCAGCTCGGACAGTGGTGGTAGCACAGATACGCAGTATTTT.

The rearrangement joins TRBV2 to TRBJ1-4; 7 bases agree with TRBD1. Germline loops: CDR1 SNHLY, CDR2 FYNNEI. This CDR3 has 15 amino acids. V was pared by 6 bases and J by 4 bases, with 8 bases of the junction left unmatched. Written as DNA, the CDR3 is TGTGCCAGCAGAGCCGACAGGGCCGGTAATGAAAAACTGTTTTTT. Translation gives CASRADRAGNEKLFF.

This clone occurred once. This chain links TRBV29-1 with TRBJ1-3; D not resolved. Trimming took off 0 bases at V and 6 bases at J, with 15 bases between the two ends. The CDR3 sequence is 15 residues long. Germline lookup yields CDR1 SQVTM and CDR2 ANQGSEA. Written as DNA, the CDR3 is TGCAGCGTTGAAGATCCGGCAAGGACTGAAAACACCATATATTTT. Protein: CSVEDPARTENTIYF.

V is TRBV27 and J is TRBJ2-1, with TRBD1 as a possible D gene (5 bases). In germline, CDR1 is MNHEY, CDR2 SMNVEV (reference sequence). CDR3 size: 15 residues. V shed 2 bases and J shed 2 bases, with 10 bases lying between them. DNA for the CDR3: TGTGCCAGCAGTTTAATACGACAGACCTACAATGAGCAGTTCTTC. It translates to CASSLIRQTYNEQFF.

This chain connects TRBV21-1 to TRBJ2-7; TRBD1 reflects the table's D call only, with no check against the DNA. TRBV21-1 is deemed a pseudogene. The CDR3 consists of 13 residues. CDR3 DNA sequence: TGTGCCAGCAGCAAACGACAGGAGTACGAGCAGTACGTC. Residues: CASSKRQEYEQYV.

The chain joins TRBV2 to TRBJ2-1; 15 bases agree with TRBD2. Germline V lookup: CDR1 SNHLY, CDR2 FYNNEI. The CDR3 spans 20 residues. V lost 4 bases and J lost 7; bases outside the gene matches: 17. The CDR3 spells CASSARTSGRASGARNEQFF. In DNA, the CDR3 is TGTGCCAGCAGTGCCCGGACTAGCGGGAGGGCCTCAGGGGCCAGGAATGAGCAGTTCTTC.

This clone was recorded a few times. The chain uses TRBV27 and TRBJ2-5, with D perhaps matching TRBD1 (6 bases). The CDR3 extends over 12 amino acids. Germline CDR1 MNHEY, CDR2 SMNVEV (reference sequence). Deletions cut 8 bases from V and 7 bases from J, with 14 bases between. The DNA of the CDR3 is TGTGCCAGCGGCTACAGGGACCGGACCCAGTACTTC. Amino acids: CASGYRDRTQYF.

The chain has TRBV5-1 and TRBJ2-7; TRBD1 is a possible D gene (6 bases). Deletions cut 2 bases from V and 2 bases from J, with 11 bases between. The CDR3 covers 14 residues. CDR1 and CDR2 from the germline V gene are SGHRS and YFSETQ. CDR3 DNA sequence: TGCGCCAGCAGCTTAAACAGGGTCGCCTACGAGCAGTACTTC. Translation gives CASSLNRVAYEQYF.